Listed below are T cell receptor beta chains from one sample, sequenced in a study of T cells in Graves' hyperthyroidism and ophthalmopathy. TCRdb recomputed calls from the multiplex PCR reads with MiXCR, one row per CDR3 protein. The sample carries over 500,000 distinct CDR3 sequences, 46% recorded once. Sequencing was carried out using peripheral blood or thyroid tissue (not recorded which). The source of these receptors is an adult woman with Graves' disease, either hyperthyroidism or ophthalmopathy (not recorded which). CDR3s include the opening cysteine and the closing phenylalanine or tryptophan. Fields, in order: CDR3 DNA, CDR3 protein, J gene, CDR3 length, clone size, D gene, V gene. The D gene is left open where the match is weak. Clone size, where shown, is once, few, many, or a class for clones that have expanded.

TGTGCCATCAGTGGGGCCGTCAGCCACACTGAAGCTTTCTTT,CAISGAVSHTEAFF,TRBJ1-1,14,many,.,TRBV10-3
TGTGCCAGTAGTATTAACTACGGAGGGGAGACCCAGTACTTC,CASSINYGGETQYF,TRBJ2-5,14,many,.,TRBV19
TGCGCCAGCAGCTTGGCGGACGGGTACTACGAGCAGTACTTC,CASSLADGYYEQYF,TRBJ2-7,14,many,.,TRBV5-1
TGTGCCAGTAGTATGTTCACAGGGGGATTCAATCAGCCCCAGCATTTT,CASSMFTGGFNQPQHF,TRBJ1-5,16,many,TRBD1,TRBV19
TGTGCCAGCAGCGCCAACAGGGGCCTCCTCCACTTT,CASSANRGLLHF,TRBJ1-6,12,many,TRBD1,TRBV7-2
TGTGCCAGCAGCCAGGGTATATCGAACTATGGCTACACCTTC,CASSQGISNYGYTF,TRBJ1-2,14,once,.,TRBV12-3/TRBV12-4
TGCAGCGCCGTTAGGCTAGCGGATGGATACGAGCAGTACTTC,CSAVRLADGYEQYF,TRBJ2-7,14,few,TRBD2,TRBV29-1
TGTGCCAGCAGTGAATTGGGGACAGGGGTTAATCAGCCCCAGCATTTT,CASSELGTGVNQPQHF,TRBJ1-5,16,many,TRBD1,TRBV2
TGCACCAGCAGCTTGGCCAGGGGGGACTATGGCTACACCTTC,CTSSLARGDYGYTF,TRBJ1-2,14,.,TRBD1,TRBV5-1
TGTGCCAGCAGCCCCGCCGGGACTCGGAGCTACAATGAGCAGTTCTTC,CASSPAGTRSYNEQFF,TRBJ2-1,16,.,.,TRBV11-2
TGTGCCAGCAGTGCAGGGGCCCGTGGTGGCTACACCTTC,CASSAGARGGYTF,TRBJ1-2,13,.,.,TRBV2
TGCAGCGCAACAGCTGGAAACACCATATATTTT,CSATAGNTIYF,TRBJ1-3,11,.,.,TRBV29-1
TGTGCCAGCAGCTCCTGGCAGGGAGATCGTGTCACCGGGGAGCTGTTTTTT,CASSSWQGDRVTGELFF,TRBJ2-2,17,many,.,TRBV7-9
TGTGCCAGCAGCTTAGGAAGGAACAGGGGTCCAAGTCAGCCCCAGCATTTT,CASSLGRNRGPSQPQHF,TRBJ1-5,17,.,TRBD1,TRBV13
TGTGCCAGTAGTAGGGGATTACAGGGCGGCACTGAAGCTTTCTTT,CASSRGLQGGTEAFF,TRBJ1-1,15,many,.,TRBV19
TGTGCCAGCAGTGCTAGAGATCACCCTGAAGCTTTCTTT,CASSARDHPEAFF,TRBJ1-1,13,.,.,TRBV25-1
TGTGCCACCAGCGGAGGGACCGGGACAGGGCATGGCTACACCTTC,CATSGGTGTGHGYTF,TRBJ1-2,15,.,TRBD1,TRBV24-1
TGTGCCAGCAGCGGCTACCAAGGGGAGCAGTACTTC,CASSGYQGEQYF,TRBJ2-7,12,.,.,TRBV2
TGTGCCAGCAGTTACTCCCTGACTAGCGGGAGTACCTACGAGCAGTACTTC,CASSYSLTSGSTYEQYF,TRBJ2-7,17,once,TRBD2,TRBV6-5
TGCGCCAGCAGCTTGGGTACGGAGCAGGGGGCTTTCTTT,CASSLGTEQGAFF,TRBJ1-1,13,.,.,TRBV5-1
TGTGCCAGCTCCTTGGGCAACACCTACGAGCAGTACTTC,CASSLGNTYEQYF,TRBJ2-7,13,many,.,TRBV6-5
TGTGCCAGCAGTCTGAACACAGGGGGCTCAGAGACCCAGTACTTC,CASSLNTGGSETQYF,TRBJ2-5,15,many,TRBD1,TRBV12-3/TRBV12-4
TGTGCCAGCAGTGGCGGGCTCCGGACCCAGTACTTC,CASSGGLRTQYF,TRBJ2-5,12,once,.,TRBV2
TGTGCCAGTAGTAAGGTCCCCGGACAGGGCTCAGGTCAGCCCCAGCATTTT,CASSKVPGQGSGQPQHF,TRBJ1-5,17,many,TRBD1,TRBV19
TGTGCCAGCAGCCATATCAGGACTAGCGCTTCCTACGAGCAGTACTTC,CASSHIRTSASYEQYF,TRBJ2-7,16,many,TRBD2,TRBV4-2